Following are 19 T cell receptor beta chains from one sample sequenced in a study of blood T cell repertoires in COVID-19. TCRdb keeps only in-frame clones here, not all; method: immunoSEQ multiplex PCR. The sample consists of over 85,000 clones, about 85% of them appearing once. The sequencing sample was made of peripheral blood. The receptors were gathered from a human donor in a cohort sampled during active COVID-19.

This clone was seen a single time. The chain has TRBV29-1 and TRBJ2-5; 9 bases are shared with TRBD1. CDR1 and CDR2 from the germline V gene are SQVTM and ANQGSEA. This CDR3 is built from 12 residues. The V and J ends lost 6 bases and 5 bases, in that order; junction bases with no gene match: 4. The CDR3 reads CSVGQGIETQYF. CDR3 nucleotide sequence: TGCAGCGTGGGACAGGGCATTGAGACCCAGTACTTC. Together with reference TRBV29-1 and TRBJ2-5, the CDR3 gives the full variable domain: SAVISQKPSRDICQRGTSLTIQCQVDSQVTMMFWYRQQPGQSLTLIATANQGSEATYESGFVIDKFPISRPNLTFSTLTVSNMSPEDSSIYLCSVGQGIETQYFGPGTRLLVL.

As to this clone: Other DNA variants within this sample encode the same CDR3. The rearrangement links TRBV5-1 to TRBJ2-3; 8 positions match TRBD2. Germline V gene sequence: CDR1 SGHRS, CDR2 YFSETQ. The CDR3 has 14 amino acids. V trimming: 6 bases; J trimming: 1 base; junction bases outside the gene matches: 4. The CDR3 loop is CASKTTSGTDTQYF. The DNA for the CDR3 is TGCGCCAGCAAGACGACTAGCGGCACAGATACGCAGTATTTT.

The rearrangement uses TRBV7-2 and TRBJ2-3, with D uncertain. Germline V lookup: CDR1 SGHTA, CDR2 FQGNSA. The CDR3 has 16 amino acids. Trimming stripped 1 base from V and 2 bases from J, with 13 bases between. The CDR3 loop reads CASSLGPPGHTDTQYF. Here the CDR3 DNA reads TGTGCCAGCAGCTTAGGCCCACCTGGCCACACAGATACGCAGTATTTT.

V and J are TRBV3-1 (or the pseudogene TRBV3-2) and TRBJ2-1; tentatively, D is TRBD2 (7 bases). Germline lookup yields CDR1 LGHDT and CDR2 YNNKEL (reference sequence). The CDR3 is made up of 11 amino acids. Trimming cost V 5 bases and J 12 bases, with 11 bases left between them. The DNA of the CDR3 is TGTGCCAGCAGCTTAAGGGGGGGGCAGTTCTTC. It specifies CASSLRGGQFF.

This chain connects TRBV6-6 to TRBJ1-2; D remains ambiguous. The CDR3 runs to 14 residues. Trimming removed 7 bases at V and 4 bases at J, with 16 bases between. Germline values: CDR1 MNHNY, CDR2 SVGAGI (reference sequence). CDR3 DNA sequence: TGTGCCAGCATCGAATCAGACACAGTCTATGGCTACACCTTC. Translated: CASIESDTVYGYTF.

The chain employs TRBV13 and TRBJ2-1, with 9 nucleotides matching TRBD2. Germline V CDR1 and CDR2: PRHDT, FYEKMQ (reference sequence). This CDR3 is 15 amino acids long. The V segment lost 1 base and the J segment 6 bases; nucleotides outside the gene matches: 4. Written as DNA, the CDR3 is TGTGCCAGCAGCTTAGAGGCGGGAGGGCCCAATGAGCAGTTCTTC. This gives the protein CASSLEAGGPNEQFF.

V gene TRBV4-1 combines with J gene TRBJ2-2, with D possibly TRBD2 on 6 matching bases. Germline V gene lookup returns CDR1 MGHRA and CDR2 YSYEKL. Between the trimmed V and J ends, which lost 4 bases and 7 bases, there was a span of 10 bases. This CDR3 has 13 residues. CDR3 nucleotide sequence: TGCGCCAGCAGCCGGACCGGGGGCGGGGAGCTGTTTTTT. The encoded protein is CASSRTGGGELFF.

The chain couples TRBV6-2 or TRBV6-3 to TRBJ2-7, with TRBD1 as a possible D gene (5 bases). The CDR3 is 12 residues long. V lost 5 bases to trimming and J lost 3 bases, with 8 bases between them. Germline CDR1 is MNHEY and CDR2 is SVGEGT. The CDR3, as DNA: TGTGCCAGCAGTCCCAGGGACTACGAGCAGTACTTC. It specifies CASSPRDYEQYF.

This clone has a single count. The chain combines TRBV29-1 with TRBJ2-2, with D perhaps TRBD1 (7 bases). Between the trimmed V and J ends, which lost 1 base and 7 bases, there was a span of 28 bases. Germline CDR1 and CDR2: SQVTM and ANQGSEA. This CDR3 region has 19 residues. The CDR3 DNA is TGCAGCGTTGAAGCATATCGTGGAGGGGGACAGTTAGGAGGCGGGGAGCTGTTTTTT. Amino acid sequence: CSVEAYRGGGQLGGGELFF.

By sample share, this clone is medium-sized (0.01 to 0.1%). The chain carries TRBV5-4 and TRBJ1-6, with TRBD1 as a possible D gene (6 bases). The CDR3 has 13 amino acids. Per germline, CDR1 SGHNT and CDR2 YYREEE (reference sequence). V shed 1 base and J shed 11 bases, with 10 bases lying between them. CDR3 nucleotide sequence: TGTGCCAGCAGCTTGACAGGGTCCCCACCCCTCCACTTT. Its protein is CASSLTGSPPLHF.

The chain joins TRBV6-6 to TRBJ2-1; TRBD2 matches at 11 bases. V shed 2 bases and J 9 bases; nucleotides not matched to a gene: 9. The CDR3 spans 16 residues. Germline V lookup: CDR1 MNHNY, CDR2 SVGAGI (reference sequence). The chain's CDR3 is CASSYPGLAGLGEQFF. The CDR3 nucleotides read TGTGCCAGCAGTTACCCCGGACTAGCGGGTTTGGGTGAGCAGTTCTTC.

The CDR3 protein is CASSLETGGFYEQYF. CDR3 coding DNA: TGTGCCAGCAGTTTAGAGACAGGGGGCTTCTACGAGCAGTACTTC. The chain carries TRBV27 and TRBJ2-7; 10 bases agree with TRBD1. V shed 2 bases, J shed 3 bases, and the junction held 4 bases outside the gene matches. Germline lookup yields CDR1 MNHEY and CDR2 SMNVEV (reference sequence). The CDR3 covers 15 residues.

A few counts support this clone. The genes are TRBV20-1 and TRBJ2-7; no reliable D call. V was cut by 8 bases and J by 3 bases, with 11 bases left in between. The CDR3 has 11 amino acids. The germline CDR1 and CDR2 sequences are DFQATT and SNEGSKA (reference sequence). Here the CDR3 reads CSSTPSYEQYF. The CDR3, as DNA: TGCAGTTCTACCCCCAGCTACGAGCAGTACTTC.

This clone appeared a few times. This chain links TRBV5-1 with TRBJ2-5, with D unclear. From germline, CDR1 is SGHRS and CDR2 YFSETQ. This CDR3 has 13 amino acids. The V end lost 1 base, the J end lost 5 bases, and 9 bases lay between the germline ends. CDR3 region: CASSLITSETQYF. The CDR3 nucleotides read TGCGCCAGCAGCTTGATCACGAGTGAGACCCAGTACTTC.

About this clone: Other DNA sequences in this sample translate to the same CDR3. The chain recombines TRBV9 with TRBJ1-1, with 8 bases fitting TRBD1. Germline V lookup: CDR1 SGDLS, CDR2 YYNGEE. The CDR3 has 15 residues. Trimming cost V 2 bases and J 0 bases; bases outside gene matches: 3. CDR3 loop: CASSVGDRLNTEAFF. In DNA form, the CDR3 reads TGTGCCAGCAGCGTCGGGGACAGGCTGAACACTGAAGCTTTCTTT.

The V gene is TRBV5-6, the J gene TRBJ1-4; D unclear. Trimming took 0 bases from V and 7 from J, leaving 7 bases between them. The V gene's germline CDR1 is SGHDT and CDR2 YYEEEE. The CDR3 is 13 amino acids. The DNA for the CDR3 is TGTGCCAGCAGCTTGGAAGCCCGTGAAAAACTGTTTTTT. Protein: CASSLEAREKLFF.

The chain uses TRBV7-2 and TRBJ2-7, with TRBD2 matching over 12 bases. After removal of 0 bases from V and 3 bases from J, the junction contained 3 bases not matched to a gene. The CDR3 spans 16 residues. The V gene's germline CDR1 is SGHTA and CDR2 FQGNSA. This CDR3 reads CASSLATSGGSYEQYF. The CDR3 DNA reads as TGTGCCAGCAGCTTAGCGACTAGCGGGGGAAGCTACGAGCAGTACTTC.

The rearrangement joins TRBV7-9 to TRBJ1-3; D gene uncertain. V lost 3 bases to trimming and J lost 4 bases, with 13 bases between them. There are 15 residues in the CDR3. The germline V gene encodes CDR1 SEHNR and CDR2 FQNEAQ (reference sequence). This CDR3 reads CASSLNRGRGNTIYF. The CDR3, as DNA: TGTGCCAGCAGCTTGAATAGAGGGAGAGGAAACACCATATATTTT.

This sequence joins TRBV6-2 or TRBV6-3 and TRBJ2-5; D remains ambiguous. Trimming pared 2 bases from V and 5 bases from J, leaving 9 bases between. The germline gives CDR1 MNHEY, CDR2 SVGEGT. This CDR3 comprises 13 residues. CDR3 sequence (DNA): TGTGCCAGCAGTTACGAGGTCGGCGAGACCCAGTACTTC. Its translation: CASSYEVGETQYF.